This is a list of T cell receptor beta chains from one sample in a study of Graves' ophthalmopathy and Graves' hyperthyroidism. TCRdb redid the calling of the multiplex PCR reads with MiXCR, one entry per CDR3 protein. The sample contains over a million distinct CDR3 sequences, roughly 35% of which appear only once. Sequenced material: peripheral blood or thyroid tissue (not recorded which). These receptors came from an adult man with Graves' hyperthyroidism. Each CDR3 is given with its conserved first and last residue.

TRBJ1-5 TRBV20-1 CSARGSADQSQHF
TRBJ1-1 TRBV9 CANRPGDTEAFF
TRBJ1-1 TRBV7-9 CASSFLQGSVEAFF
TRBJ2-7 TRBV15 CATSREPGPNYEQYF
TRBJ2-5 TRBV2 CASSKGTAQETQYF
TRBJ2-7 TRBV11-2 CASSQTSGSSYEQYF
TRBJ1-2 TRBV20-1 CSARGRGNYGYTF
TRBJ2-7 TRBV20-1 CSATGGSSYEQYF
TRBJ1-2 TRBV9 CASSVDIGPADTF
TRBJ1-5 TRBV20-1 CSATELNSNQPQHF
TRBJ1-1 TRBV10-3 CATVRAVEAFF
TRBJ2-1 TRBV29-1 CANTGIGSYNEQFF
TRBJ1-2 TRBV7-3 CASSPGPGGEGYTF
TRBJ2-6 TRBV5-1 CASSWKGEFSGANVLTF
TRBJ1-5 TRBV12-3/TRBV12-4 CASTWDRRDQPQHF
TRBJ2-7 TRBV15 CATSARTGGYEQYF
TRBJ2-7 TRBV6-5 CASSYTRPSSGSYEQYF
TRBJ1-2 TRBV7-6 CASSPGEAARGGYTF
TRBJ2-7 TRBV20-1 CSARDPLAGYEQYF
TRBJ2-2 TRBV20-1 CSASGRGVANTGELFF
TRBJ2-5 TRBV19 CAPPSRDTGQETQYF
TRBJ1-2 TRBV24-1 CATSRTAYEGYTF
TRBJ1-5 TRBV2 CASSQEWGISNQPQHF
TRBJ1-5 TRBV19 CASSTPGQARKHF